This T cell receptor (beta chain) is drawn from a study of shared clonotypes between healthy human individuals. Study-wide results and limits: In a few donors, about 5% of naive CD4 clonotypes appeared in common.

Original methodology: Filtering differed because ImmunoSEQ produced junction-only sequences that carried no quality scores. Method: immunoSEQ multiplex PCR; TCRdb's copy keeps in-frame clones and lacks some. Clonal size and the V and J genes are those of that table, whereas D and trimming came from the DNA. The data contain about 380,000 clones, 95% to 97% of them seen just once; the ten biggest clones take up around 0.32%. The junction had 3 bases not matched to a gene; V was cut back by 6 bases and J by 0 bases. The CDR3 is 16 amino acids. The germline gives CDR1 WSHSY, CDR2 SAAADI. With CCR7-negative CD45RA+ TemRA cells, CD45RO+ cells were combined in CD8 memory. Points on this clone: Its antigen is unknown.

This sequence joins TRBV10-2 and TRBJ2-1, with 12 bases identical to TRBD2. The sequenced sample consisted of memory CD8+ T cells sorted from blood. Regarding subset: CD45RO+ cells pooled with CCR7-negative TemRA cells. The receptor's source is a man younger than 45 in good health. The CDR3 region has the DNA TGCGCCAGCAGCTCTAGCGGGAGGGGCTCCTACAATGAGCAGTTCTTC. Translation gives CASSSSGRGSYNEQFF.